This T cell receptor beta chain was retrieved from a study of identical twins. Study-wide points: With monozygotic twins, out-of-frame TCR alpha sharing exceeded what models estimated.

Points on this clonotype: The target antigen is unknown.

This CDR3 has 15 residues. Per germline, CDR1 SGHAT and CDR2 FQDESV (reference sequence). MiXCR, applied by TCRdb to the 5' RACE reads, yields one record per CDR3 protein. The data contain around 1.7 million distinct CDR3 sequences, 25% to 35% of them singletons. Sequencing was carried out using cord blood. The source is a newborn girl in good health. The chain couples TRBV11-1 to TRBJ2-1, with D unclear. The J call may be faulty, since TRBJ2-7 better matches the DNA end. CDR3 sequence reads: CASSLERAGRDEQYF. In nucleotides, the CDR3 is TGTGCCAGCAGCTTAGAACGGGCCGGTAGGGATGAGCAGTACTTC.